The source of this T cell receptor (beta chain) is a study of CD8 T cells in ankylosing spondylitis. This clonotype has ten or more counts. The germline V and J ends were trimmed by 5 bases and 5 bases, with 15 bases remaining between them. The CDR3 extends over 14 amino acids. One entry per CDR3 protein results from TCRdb running MiXCR on the 5' RACE reads. This sample has roughly 100,000 distinct CDR3 sequences, with roughly 8.3% found just once. V and J are TRBV12-3 or TRBV12-4 and TRBJ1-1; a weak D match, TRBD1 (5 bases). The TCR was taken from a male donor with ankylosing spondylitis or in good health (not recorded which). Material for sequencing was blood, either unsorted or a sorted T cell fraction (not recorded which). The CDR3 DNA sequence: TGTGCCAGCAGTCCCACGGCGAAGGGGACTGAAGCTTTCTTT. Protein product: CASSPTAKGTEAFF.